One and the same sample provided the 6 T cell receptor beta chains below, sequenced in a study of T cell repertoires in cytomegalovirus infection. From the reads, TCRdb called clonotypes with MiXCR, one entry per CDR3 protein. The data show hundreds of thousands of distinct CDR3 sequences, with approximately 10% seen just once and more than 8.5% held by the top ten. The sample consisted of PBMCs. The receptors shown here come from a human donor in good health (CMV status not recorded). Some clones in this sample may be carry-over from other donors' samples.

This clonotype was counted many times. The junction and the germline gene differ at one end; a read error may be behind it. This chain uses TRBV7-2 with TRBJ1-1; D is perhaps TRBD1 (6 bases). This CDR3 is 11 amino acids long. The V gene's germline CDR1 is SGHTA and CDR2 FQGNSA. CDR3 amino acids: CASSHQGGRPF. CDR3 in DNA: TGTGCCAGCAGCCACCAAGGGGGGAGGCCCTTT.

This clonotype has ten or more counts. The chain links TRBV28 to TRBJ1-5; D remains ambiguous. The V end was cut by 6 bases, the J end by 0 bases, with 12 bases between. The germline V gene has CDR1 MDHEN and CDR2 SYDVKM. The CDR3 has 15 amino acids. The CDR3 here is CASSRHQISNQPQHF. CDR3 DNA sequence: TGTGCCAGCAGCAGACACCAGATTAGCAATCAGCCCCAGCATTTT.

This sequence joins TRBV5-1 and TRBJ2-5; D is possibly TRBD1 or TRBD2 (5 bases each). V was clipped by 9 bases and J by 4 bases, with 25 bases between them. This CDR3 contains 16 residues. Germline loops: CDR1 SGHRS, CDR2 YFSETQ. The CDR3 is CATKSGGTIEGETQYF. CDR3 nucleotides: TGCGCCACCAAATCTGGTGGGACCATCGAGGGAGAGACCCAGTACTTC.

This clonotype was counted ten times or more. The chain is built from TRBV6-5 and TRBJ1-2; D gene ambiguous. Trimming shortened V by 6 bases and J by 2 bases, and 10 bases separated the two germline ends. The CDR3 contains 13 residues. Germline CDR1 and CDR2: MNHEY and SVGAGI. CDR3 in amino acids: CASSRTANYGYTF. As DNA, the CDR3 is TGTGCCAGCAGCCGTACAGCAAACTATGGCTACACCTTC.

This clonotype was found many times. This chain connects TRBV10-3 to TRBJ1-1, with 9 bases matching TRBD1. V lost 4 bases, J lost 2 bases, and 2 bases stayed unmatched. Germline V gives CDR1 ENHRY, CDR2 SYGVKD. This CDR3 is built from 14 residues. CDR3 in DNA: TGTGCCATCAGTGCGGACAGGGGCAACACTGAAGCTTTCTTT. This codes for CAISADRGNTEAFF.

This clonotype appeared many times. This chain uses TRBV2 with TRBJ2-1; D might be TRBD2 (5 bases). Germline V lookup: CDR1 SNHLY, CDR2 FYNNEI. Trimming removed 1 base at V and 7 bases at J, with 14 bases between. The CDR3 sequence is 15 residues long. Here the CDR3 reads CASSEEPRERNEQFF. The CDR3 bases are TGTGCCAGCAGTGAAGAGCCCCGGGAAAGGAATGAGCAGTTCTTC.